What follows are 29 T cell receptor beta chains derived from one specimen sequenced in a study of blood T cells in healthy people across ages. Then a second PCR, running roughly 7 to 12 cycles, was carried out with a sample-barcoded 5' primer and a J-beta primer mix. MiXCR was run by TCRdb on the 5' RACE reads, yielding one entry per CDR3 protein. This sample carries some 710,000 distinct CDR3 sequences, 35% to 60% of them seen once, and the ten largest clones take roughly 18%. The sequencing sample was made of blood. Receptors were obtained from an elderly man in good health.

Concerning this clonotype itself: One end of the junction does not line up with germline, which may come from a read error. V gene TRBV28 combines with J gene TRBJ2-1, with 7 bases fitting TRBD1. This CDR3 comprises 12 residues. Germline CDR1 MDHEN, CDR2 SYDVKM. CDR3 DNA: TGTACCAGCATTCAGGGGGTAAATGAGCAGTTCTTC. Amino acids: CTSIQGVNEQFF. Supplemented by reference TRBV28 and TRBJ2-1, the full variable domain reads DVKVTQSSRYLVKRTGEKVFLECVQDMDHENMFWYRQDPGLGLRLIYFSYDVKMKEKGDIPEGYSVSREKKERFSLILESASTNQTSMYLCTSIQGVNEQFFGPGTRLTVL.

This clonotype was seen repeatedly, ten times or more. The genes are TRBV7-2 and TRBJ2-2; D is unresolved. From germline, CDR1 is SGHTA and CDR2 FQGNSA. The CDR3 has 14 residues. V lost 4 bases to trimming and J lost 6 bases, with 12 bases between them. The CDR3 DNA reads as TGTGCCAGCAGCTCAACAACGGGCTCCGGGGAGCTGTTTTTT. Translating it yields CASSSTTGSGELFF.

The chain couples TRBV7-2 to TRBJ2-3; 7 bases are a match to TRBD2. The ends lost 2 bases at V and 4 bases at J; junction bases unmatched: 6. Per the germline V gene, CDR1 is SGHTA and CDR2 is FQGNSA. The CDR3 runs to 15 residues. CDR3 loop: CASSLRGGGADTQYF. In DNA form, the CDR3 reads TGTGCCAGCAGCTTACGAGGTGGGGGGGCAGATACGCAGTATTTT.

In DNA form, the CDR3 reads TGTGCCAGCAGCCAAGAGGGCAGCGTAATTAATTCACCCCTCCACTTT. Protein sequence: CASSQEGSVINSPLHF. The chain combines TRBV4-2 with TRBJ1-6; D remains ambiguous. With 0 bases removed from V and 6 bases from J, the gap between germline ends came to 12 bases. Per germline, CDR1 LGHNA and CDR2 YNFKEQ. The CDR3 sequence is 16 residues long.

A word on this clonotype: A much larger clonotype is one base distant, so this may be a read error. The chain links TRBV20-1 to TRBJ2-3; possibly TRBD2 for D (5 bases). This CDR3 region has 15 residues. Germline CDR1 DFQATT, CDR2 SNEGSKA (reference sequence). Trimming took 0 bases from V and 0 from J, leaving 10 bases between them. The CDR3 DNA reads as TGCAGTGCTAGAGATCCCCAGCGGAGCACAGATACGCAGTATTTT. It yields the protein CSARDPQRSTDTQYF.

Notes on this clonotype: The junction departs from the called germline gene at one end, perhaps through a read error. The chain couples TRBV27 to TRBJ1-4, with D possibly matching TRBD1 (6 bases). The CDR3 sequence is 13 residues long. CDR1 and CDR2 from the germline V gene are MNHEY and SMNVEV (reference sequence). The CDR3 loop is CVSSFQRGEKLFF. The CDR3 DNA reads TGTGTCAGCAGTTTCCAGAGGGGGGAAAAACTGTTTTTT.

The chain uses TRBV12-3 or TRBV12-4 and TRBJ2-7; the match to TRBD2 covers 8 bases. V lost 2 bases to trimming and J lost 0 bases; unmatched junction nucleotides: 6. This CDR3 has 16 amino acids. The CDR3 nucleotides read TGTGCCAGCAGTTTAAGGTCGGGAGGGCCCTCCTACGAGCAGTACTTC. It translates to CASSLRSGGPSYEQYF.

This clonotype appeared many times. This rearrangement joins TRBV6-6 to TRBJ2-5; D not resolved. Trimming left V 10 bases short and J 2 bases short, with 14 bases between. Germline values: CDR1 MNHNY, CDR2 SVGAGI (reference sequence). There are 13 residues in the CDR3. Written as DNA, the CDR3 is TGTGCCACCTCCGTAAGGAAACAAGAGACCCAGTACTTC. This sequence encodes CATSVRKQETQYF.

This clonotype was recorded only once. The DNA of the CDR3 is TGTGCCAGCAGCTTTAGTCCCAACCAGGGGCGGTTCTTC. The encoded protein is CASSFSPNQGRFF. The chain is built from TRBV11-2 and TRBJ2-1, with D possibly matching TRBD1 (6 bases). The CDR3 is 13 amino acids. V was shortened by 3 bases and J by 15 bases, with 18 bases between the two germline ends. Germline V lookup: CDR1 SGHAT, CDR2 FQNNGV.

The V call is TRBV2, the J call TRBJ2-1, with TRBD2 as a possible D gene (6 bases). V was trimmed by 0 bases and J by 6 bases, leaving 9 bases between them. Germline V gene lookup returns CDR1 SNHLY and CDR2 FYNNEI. The CDR3 consists of 14 residues. In DNA, the CDR3 is TGTGCCAGCAGTGAAGCAACGGGAGTCAATGAGCAGTTCTTC. Translated, it gives CASSEATGVNEQFF.

As to this clonotype: A clone one base away is much larger, so this may be a read error. V usage is TRBV7-2 and J usage is TRBJ1-2; possibly TRBD1 for D (5 bases). V was clipped by 1 base and J by 4 bases, with 16 bases between them. The CDR3 length is 16 residues. Per the germline V gene, CDR1 is SGHTA and CDR2 is FQGNSA. The CDR3 is CASSLGVRGKVYGYTF. CDR3 DNA sequence: TGTGCCAGCAGCTTAGGGGTCCGGGGGAAGGTCTATGGCTACACCTTC.

As to this clonotype: A much larger clone lies a single base off, so this may be a read error. The gene calls are TRBV5-1 and TRBJ2-5; 7 bases agree with TRBD1. V gave up 4 bases and J gave up 9 bases; unmatched junction bases: 6. The germline gives CDR1 SGHRS, CDR2 YFSETQ. The CDR3 loop spans 12 amino acids. DNA for the CDR3: TGCGCCAGCAGCACAGGGGCACAGGCCCAGTACTTC. It translates to CASSTGAQAQYF.

V and J are TRBV7-2 and TRBJ1-1, with 8 bases that match TRBD1. The germline gives CDR1 SGHTA, CDR2 FQGNSA. V lost 5 bases, J lost 10 bases, and 6 bases stayed unmatched. The CDR3 loop spans 12 amino acids. The CDR3 loop reads CASSQTGVRAFF. Written as DNA, the CDR3 is TGTGCCAGCAGCCAGACAGGGGTCAGAGCTTTCTTT. Full variable domain (missing parts from reference TRBV7-2 and TRBJ1-1): GAGVSQSPSNKVTEKGKDVELRCDPISGHTALYWYRQSLGQGLEFLIYFQGNSAPDKSGLPSDRFSAERTGGSVSTLTIQRTQQEDSAVYLCASSQTGVRAFFGQGTRLTVV.

This rearrangement joins TRBV11-2 to TRBJ1-1; D not certain. The CDR3 has 16 residues. Germline loops: CDR1 SGHAT, CDR2 FQNNGV. V lost 3 bases, J lost 1 base, and 15 bases lay in between. CDR3 amino acids: CASSLAIGRTNTEAFF. CDR3 nucleotides: TGTGCCAGCAGCTTGGCGATCGGACGGACGAACACTGAAGCTTTCTTT. The variable domain in full, with the rest retrieved from reference TRBV11-2 and TRBJ1-1, is EAGVAQSPRYKIIEKRQSVAFWCNPISGHATLYWYQQILGQGPKLLIQFQNNGVVDDSQLPKDRFSAERLKGVDSTLKIQPAKLEDSAVYLCASSLAIGRTNTEAFFGQGTRLTVV.

The chain has TRBV30 and TRBJ2-3; 8 positions agree with TRBD1. V trimming: 8 bases; J trimming: 3 bases; junction bases outside the gene matches: 13. This CDR3 has 15 amino acids. Per the germline V gene, CDR1 is GTSNPN and CDR2 is SVGIG (reference sequence). CDR3 residues: CARGPQTGATDTQYF. DNA for the CDR3: TGTGCCCGGGGCCCCCAGACAGGGGCGACAGATACGCAGTATTTT.

The chain is built from TRBV9 and TRBJ2-4; no firm D call. The V and J ends lost 4 bases and 6 bases respectively, with 14 bases between them. Germline CDR1 is SGDLS and CDR2 is YYNGEE. The CDR3 has 14 amino acids. The chain's CDR3 is CASSITAKGNIQYF. CDR3 coding DNA: TGTGCCAGCAGCATTACCGCGAAGGGAAACATTCAGTACTTC. The variable domain in full, with the rest retrieved from reference TRBV9 and TRBJ2-4, is DSGVTQTPKHLITATGQRVTLRCSPRSGDLSVYWYQQSLDQGLQFLIQYYNGEERAKGNILERFSAQQFPDLHSELNLSSLELGDSALYFCASSITAKGNIQYFGAGTRLSVL.

J is TRBJ2-7 and V is TRBV18; D perhaps matches TRBD1 (6 bases). With the DNA end fitting TRBJ2-5 better, the J assignment may be wrong. This CDR3 has 14 residues. Germline loops: CDR1 KGHSH, CDR2 LQKENI. CDR3 residues: CASSPGDNRETQYF. The CDR3 DNA is TGTGCCAGCTCACCAGGGGACAATCGGGAGACCCAGTACTTC.

The chain has TRBV28 and TRBJ2-1, with 7 bases that match TRBD2. The germline V gene has CDR1 MDHEN and CDR2 SYDVKM. With 6 bases clipped from V and 2 bases from J, the junction kept 7 bases outside the gene matches. This CDR3 spans 15 amino acids. The CDR3 DNA reads as TGTGCCAGCAGCTCCACGGCGGGGGCCTACAATGAGCAGTTCTTC. As protein: CASSSTAGAYNEQFF.

CDR3 sequence reads: CASKMTGYYGYTF. CDR3 DNA sequence: TGTGCCAGCAAGATGACAGGGTACTATGGCTACACCTTC. The chain couples TRBV7-2 to TRBJ1-2, with TRBD1 matching 7 bases. Trimming cost V 7 bases and J 3 bases; bases outside gene matches: 5. CDR1 is SGHTA, CDR2 FQGNSA, per germline. The CDR3 is 13 amino acids.

This chain connects TRBV12-3 or TRBV12-4 to TRBJ2-2, with TRBD1 identical over 8 bases. Unmatched junction bases numbered 6, after V lost 6 bases and J lost 6 bases. The CDR3 length is 14 residues. Written as DNA, the CDR3 is TGTGCCAGCAGCAGACCAGGGGGCGCCGGGGAGCTGTTTTTT. Its protein is CASSRPGGAGELFF.

The genes are TRBV29-1 and TRBJ2-3; 8 nucleotides line up with TRBD2. Germline V gives CDR1 SQVTM, CDR2 ANQGSEA. There are 14 residues in the CDR3. The junction had 4 bases not matched to a gene; V was cut back by 5 bases and J by 0 bases. CDR3 residues: CSVRPSGSTDTQYF. The CDR3 nucleotides read TGCAGCGTTCGTCCTAGCGGGAGCACAGATACGCAGTATTTT.

The genes are TRBV6-4 and TRBJ2-2; D not resolved. V dropped 4 bases and J dropped 8 bases, with 14 bases sitting between them. The CDR3 consists of 14 residues. Germline CDR1 and CDR2: MRHNA and SNTAGT. Here the CDR3 reads CASSARPEIGELFF. Here the CDR3 DNA reads TGTGCCAGCAGTGCCCGACCAGAAATAGGGGAGCTGTTTTTT.

V is TRBV12-3 or TRBV12-4 and J is TRBJ2-1, with TRBD2 matching over 7 bases. Germline trimming cut 8 bases from V and 5 bases from J; bases unmatched to any gene: 9. This CDR3 region has 14 residues. In DNA, the CDR3 is TGTGCCAGCTATTATGGGGGGGGAAACAATGAGCAGTTCTTC. Translating gives CASYYGGGNNEQFF.

V is TRBV5-1 and J is TRBJ2-1; D gene uncertain. The germline V gene encodes CDR1 SGHRS and CDR2 YFSETQ. V lost 4 bases to trimming and J lost 10 bases, with 15 bases between them. The CDR3 has 13 amino acids. This CDR3 reads CASSPDGVGEQFF. As DNA, the CDR3 is TGCGCCAGCAGCCCCGACGGAGTGGGCGAGCAGTTCTTC.

This clonotype occurred many times. The chain has TRBV11-2 and TRBJ2-1, with D unresolved. The CDR3 has 16 amino acids. Looked up from germline, CDR1 is SGHAT and CDR2 is FQNNGV. Deletions cut 3 bases from V and 7 bases from J, with 19 bases between. The CDR3: CASSLHEVPRLNEQFF. As DNA, the CDR3 is TGTGCCAGCAGCTTGCATGAAGTCCCAAGGCTTAATGAGCAGTTCTTC.

The J gene is TRBJ2-3, the V gene TRBV20-1; unclear D gene. V was cut by 7 bases and J by 6 bases, with 11 bases left in between. The CDR3 is made up of 11 amino acids. CDR1 and CDR2 from the germline V gene are DFQATT and SNEGSKA (reference sequence). The CDR3 DNA is TGCAGTGTTACCCTTGGGGATACGCAGTATTTT. It specifies CSVTLGDTQYF.

The chain has TRBV30 and TRBJ2-2; no clear D gene. The CDR3 runs to 12 residues. Germline V lookup: CDR1 GTSNPN, CDR2 SVGIG (reference sequence). The V end lost 2 bases, the J end lost 7 bases, and 8 bases lay between the germline ends. The CDR3 region has the DNA TGTGCCTGGAGTTCCGTAGTCGGGGAGCTGTTTTTT. It codes for CAWSSVVGELFF.

Only a few counts were recorded for this clonotype. The chain is built from TRBV2 and TRBJ2-7; D is unclear. Germline V gives CDR1 SNHLY, CDR2 FYNNEI. The CDR3 is made up of 11 amino acids. Trimming cost V 8 bases and J 4 bases, with 9 bases left between them. The CDR3 region is CASGVTYEQYF. CDR3 nucleotides: TGTGCCAGCGGGGTTACATACGAGCAGTACTTC.

With respect to this clonotype: Relative to the germline gene, one junction end is altered; a read error may explain this. The chain is built from TRBV20-1 and TRBJ2-3; 10 bases line up with TRBD2. Germline CDR1 and CDR2: DFQATT and SNEGSKA (reference sequence). The CDR3 runs to 15 residues. The CDR3 loop reads CSARRLAGTTDTHYF. In DNA, the CDR3 is TGCAGTGCTAGGAGACTAGCGGGTACCACAGATACGCATTATTTT.